These 27 T cell receptor beta chains share one sample of origin, sequenced in a study of OX40 agonist ivuxolimab in advanced cancers. Libraries were constructed by the immunoSEQ multiplex PCR assay. This is the immuneACCESS table as TCRdb keeps it, with only in-frame sequences that have V and J called. A part of the clones is gone; compared with another copy, unresolved V genes explain less than half, and the rest is unexplained. For this sample there are about 17,000 clones; around 73% appear just once. Roughly 30% of the sample is held by the ten biggest clonotypes. The sample here was CD4+ or CD8+ T cells sorted from blood, taken in a trial of the OX40 agonist ivuxolimab. Source of these receptors: an adult with an advanced solid tumor such as melanoma, head and neck, liver or kidney cancer.

This chain connects TRBV21-1 to TRBJ1-1; the DNA was not used to check the table's D call, TRBD1. TRBV21-1 counts as a pseudogene. The CDR3 has 16 residues. The DNA for the CDR3 is TGTGCCAGCAATTTTCGGACAGGGGGTGAAGACACTGAAGCTTTCTTT. It is translated as CASNFRTGGEDTEAFF.

V and J are TRBV15 and TRBJ2-3, with 10 bases fitting TRBD2. The CDR3 contains 17 residues. With V trimmed by 5 bases and J by 3 bases, 11 bases remained unmatched. Germline V gives CDR1 LNHNV, CDR2 YYDKDF (reference sequence). The CDR3 nucleotides are TGTGCCACCAGCGGATCGTTAACTAGCGGGAAGACAGATACGCAGTATTTT. This translates into CATSGSLTSGKTDTQYF. The full variable domain, completed using reference TRBV15 and TRBJ2-3, is DAMVIQNPRYQVTQFGKPVTLSCSQTLNHNVMYWYQQKSSQAPKLLFHYYDKDFNNEADTPDNFQSRRPNTSFCFLDIRSPGLGDTAMYLCATSGSLTSGKTDTQYFGPGTRLTVL.

The CDR3 nucleotides read TGCGCCAGCAGAGCCAGCTCCGACAGGGCGGGCCAGCCCCAGCATTTT. Amino acid sequence: CASRASSDRAGQPQHF. The chain couples TRBV10-1 to TRBJ1-5, with 7 bases that match TRBD1. CDR3 length: 16 residues. Germline CDR1 and CDR2: WNHNN and SYGVQD (reference sequence). V dropped 6 bases and J dropped 7; count of bases not matched to a gene: 15.

The chain couples TRBV10-2 to TRBJ2-7, with 9 bases aligning to TRBD1. The ends lost 10 bases at V and 6 bases at J; junction bases unmatched: 10. Germline V gives CDR1 WSHSY, CDR2 SAAADI. The CDR3 consists of 13 residues. The CDR3 nucleotides are TGCGCCACCGAAACGACAGGGGGGCGCGAGCAGTACTTC. It translates to CATETTGGREQYF.

The chain carries TRBV7-9 and TRBJ1-2; weak D call: TRBD1 (6 bases). The CDR3 covers 14 residues. The germline gives CDR1 SEHNR, CDR2 FQNEAQ (reference sequence). V was pared by 5 bases and J by 2 bases, with 12 bases between. CDR3 coding DNA: TGTGCCAGCAGCCCCTGGGGGCTAAACTATGGCTACACCTTC. Translated, it gives CASSPWGLNYGYTF.

This sequence joins TRBV5-6 and TRBJ1-1; TRBD1 is a possible D gene (6 bases). Germline lookup yields CDR1 SGHDT and CDR2 YYEEEE. There are 13 residues in the CDR3. Trimming cost V 4 bases and J 1 base, with 8 bases left between them. CDR3 sequence reads: CASSAQGNTEAFF. CDR3 coding DNA: TGTGCCAGCAGCGCACAGGGGAACACTGAAGCTTTCTTT. The entire variable domain, with the rest obtained from reference TRBV5-6 and TRBJ1-1, is as follows: DAGVTQSPTHLIKTRGQQVTLRCSPKSGHDTVSWYQQALGQGPQFIFQYYEEEERQRGNFPDRFSGHQFPNYSSELNVNALLLGDSALYLCASSAQGNTEAFFGQGTRLTVV.

J is TRBJ2-2 and V is TRBV4-1, with D unresolved. The V and J ends lost 0 bases and 6 bases respectively, with 11 bases between them. Per germline, CDR1 MGHRA and CDR2 YSYEKL. The CDR3 has 15 amino acids. The CDR3 region is CASSQEGSMPGELFF. CDR3 coding DNA: TGCGCCAGCAGCCAAGAAGGATCGATGCCCGGGGAGCTGTTTTTT.

CDR3 in DNA: TGTGCCAGCAGCTTAGAACAGGGTGACTACGAGCAGTACTTC. It codes for CASSLEQGDYEQYF. V gene TRBV7-6 combines with J gene TRBJ2-7, with D maybe TRBD1 (6 bases). Germline V gene data show CDR1 as SGHVS and CDR2 as FNYEAQ. This CDR3 has 14 amino acids. Trimming took 1 base from V and 3 from J, leaving 10 bases between them.

The table lists this clone with many counts. The V and J genes are TRBV7-9 and TRBJ1-3, with no clear D. Looked up from germline, CDR1 is SEHNR and CDR2 is FQNEAQ (reference sequence). V was trimmed by 8 bases and J by 4 bases, leaving 15 bases between them. This CDR3 contains 14 residues. CDR3: CASFQVGAGNTIYF. DNA of the CDR3: TGTGCCAGCTTCCAAGTAGGCGCGGGAAACACCATATATTTT.

The chain employs TRBV5-6 and TRBJ2-1; D is perhaps TRBD2 (6 bases). The V end lost 1 base, the J end lost 14 bases, and 13 bases lay between the germline ends. This CDR3 has 12 amino acids. Germline V gene sequence: CDR1 SGHDT, CDR2 YYEEEE. As DNA, the CDR3 is TGTGCCAGCAGCTTGTCCGGAGGGTCAAAGTTCTTC. Translation: CASSLSGGSKFF.

The CDR3 protein is CASSHGTSPTGELFF. The CDR3 DNA is TGTGCCAGCAGTCACGGGACTAGCCCCACCGGGGAGCTGTTTTTT. The chain employs TRBV6-6 and TRBJ2-2; 9 bases are shared with TRBD2. The junction had 5 bases not matched to a gene; V was cut back by 5 bases and J by 4 bases. This CDR3 spans 15 amino acids. The germline gives CDR1 MNHNY, CDR2 SVGAGI (reference sequence).

This chain uses TRBV27 with TRBJ2-1; TRBD2 matches at 7 bases. Germline CDR1 MNHEY, CDR2 SMNVEV (reference sequence). After removal of 8 bases from V and 3 bases from J, the junction contained 1 base not matched to a gene. The CDR3 loop spans 12 amino acids. Here the CDR3 DNA reads TGTGCCAGCGGGGGGGTCTACAATGAGCAGTTCTTC. It specifies CASGGVYNEQFF.

V is TRBV4-1 and J is TRBJ1-3; D unclear. From germline, CDR1 is MGHRA and CDR2 YSYEKL. The V gene lost 0 bases and the J gene lost 0 bases, with 6 bases spanning the gap. The CDR3 sequence is 15 residues long. The CDR3 protein is CASSQESYSGNTIYF. The DNA for the CDR3 is TGCGCCAGCAGCCAAGAGTCCTACTCTGGAAACACCATATATTTT.

By its share, this clone is medium-sized. This chain links TRBV7-9 with TRBJ1-4; 8 bases agree with TRBD1. From germline, CDR1 is SEHNR and CDR2 FQNEAQ (reference sequence). The CDR3 has 14 amino acids. V shed 6 bases and J 3 bases; nucleotides not matched to a gene: 3. CDR3 coding DNA: TGTGCCAGCAGTATACAGGGGGCTAATGAAAAACTGTTTTTT. It yields the protein CASSIQGANEKLFF.

The chain couples TRBV7-8 to TRBJ2-2; D might be TRBD1 (6 bases). Germline CDR1 is SGHVS and CDR2 is FQNEAQ. V lost 1 base and J lost 6, with 12 bases in between. This CDR3 has 15 residues. The CDR3: CASSLGSGVAGELFF. In DNA form, the CDR3 reads TGTGCCAGCAGCTTAGGATCAGGGGTAGCCGGGGAGCTGTTTTTT. Full variable domain (outside the CDR3, taken from reference TRBV7-8 and TRBJ2-2): GAGVSQSPRYKVAKRGQDVALRCDPISGHVSLFWYQQALGQGPEFLTYFQNEAQLDKSGLPSDRFFAERPEGSVSTLKIQRTQQEDSAVYLCASSLGSGVAGELFFGEGSRLTVL.

V usage is TRBV28 and J usage is TRBJ2-7; 8 nucleotides align to TRBD1. The CDR3 totals 15 residues. Losses at the gene ends were 6 bases for V and 3 bases for J; bases not matched to a gene: 10. The germline CDR1 and CDR2 sequences are MDHEN and SYDVKM. This CDR3 reads CASRTLQGALYEQYF. The CDR3 bases are TGTGCCAGCAGGACCCTCCAGGGGGCCCTCTACGAGCAGTACTTC.

This clone has only a few counts. The chain uses TRBV19 and TRBJ2-5; the match to TRBD1 covers 9 bases. This CDR3 contains 15 residues. J was trimmed by 2 bases and V by 4 bases; bases with no gene match: 5. The germline V gene has CDR1 LNHDA and CDR2 SQIVND (reference sequence). DNA of the CDR3: TGTGCCAGTAGTACGGACAGGGGTCCACAAGAGACCCAGTACTTC. It specifies CASSTDRGPQETQYF.

This clone showed up just once. This rearrangement joins TRBV4-1 to TRBJ2-7, with a possible D match to TRBD2 (6 bases). The DNA end lines up better with TRBJ2-5; the J call may be wrong. The germline CDR1 and CDR2 sequences are MGHRA and YSYEKL. The CDR3 is 16 amino acids. The CDR3 coding sequence is TGCGCCAGCAGCCAAGATGGCGCAGGACGGGGGGAGACCCAGTACTTC. Protein sequence: CASSQDGAGRGETQYF.

The genes are TRBV11-1 and TRBJ1-1; D call uncertain. This CDR3 has 14 residues. Trimming left V 0 bases short and J 5 bases short, with 10 bases between. Looked up from germline, CDR1 is SGHAT and CDR2 is FQDESV (reference sequence). Written as DNA, the CDR3 is TGTGCCAGCAGCTTAGCGTCAAGACAAACTGAAGCTTTCTTT. It yields the protein CASSLASRQTEAFF.

The chain couples TRBV10-2 to TRBJ2-5; the D gene is possibly TRBD1 (6 bases). Germline V CDR1 and CDR2: WSHSY, SAAADI. V was pared by 7 bases and J by 4 bases, with 16 bases between. CDR3 size: 14 residues. Here the CDR3 reads CASMGAGYGETQYF. The DNA for the CDR3 is TGCGCCAGCATGGGGGCAGGGTATGGAGAGACCCAGTACTTC.

This sequence joins TRBV27 and TRBJ2-7, with 10 bases fitting TRBD1. The CDR3 extends over 18 amino acids. The J segment lost 3 bases and the V segment lost 0 bases, leaving 11 bases of the junction unmatched. CDR1 and CDR2 (germline): MNHEY, SMNVEV (reference sequence). In DNA form, the CDR3 reads TGTGCCAGCAGTTTATCCCGGACAGGGGGGCTTGAGGACTACGAGCAGTACTTC. Translating it yields CASSLSRTGGLEDYEQYF.

The CDR3 nucleotides read TGTGCCAGCAGCCCCCCTTCCGGGAGTGCCTATGAGCAGTTCTTC. As protein: CASSPPSGSAYEQFF. The chain recombines TRBV11-3 with TRBJ2-1; a weak D match, TRBD2 (6 bases). CDR3 length equals 15 residues. The germline V gene encodes CDR1 SGHNT and CDR2 YENEEA. Trimming stripped 5 bases from V and 8 bases from J, with 19 bases between.

The V call is TRBV28, the J call TRBJ2-3, with D perhaps given as TRBD1 or TRBD2 (5 bases each). V was clipped by 3 bases and J by 6 bases, with 13 bases between them. The CDR3 is 14 amino acids. The germline V gene encodes CDR1 MDHEN and CDR2 SYDVKM. DNA for the CDR3: TGTGCCAGCAGTTTCCCCGGGGCACAGGATACGCAGTATTTT. It translates to CASSFPGAQDTQYF.

Worth noting for this clone: The identical CDR3 is also encoded by other nucleotide sequences in the sample. CDR3 in DNA: TGCGCCAGCAGCCAAGTGGGGGACAGCTCCTACGAGCAGTACTTC. Translation gives CASSQVGDSSYEQYF. The chain carries TRBV4-1 and TRBJ2-7; 7 positions match TRBD1. Germline CDR1 MGHRA, CDR2 YSYEKL. The CDR3 loop spans 15 amino acids. Losses at the gene ends were 1 base for V and 0 bases for J; bases not matched to a gene: 3.

The J gene is TRBJ1-2, the V gene TRBV27; D is unresolved. Germline loops: CDR1 MNHEY, CDR2 SMNVEV (reference sequence). The CDR3 length is 16 residues. V was trimmed by 0 bases and J by 4 bases, leaving 15 bases between them. In DNA, the CDR3 is TGTGCCAGCAGTTTATCGTCCGGAGAACTCCCCTATGGCTACACCTTC. Amino acid sequence: CASSLSSGELPYGYTF.

This chain links TRBV19 with TRBJ2-1; the match to TRBD2 covers 12 bases. Germline CDR1 LNHDA, CDR2 SQIVND (reference sequence). The CDR3 is 12 amino acids. After removal of 9 bases from V and 7 bases from J, the junction contained 1 base not matched to a gene. Written as DNA, the CDR3 is TGTGCCAGCGGACTAGCGGGAAATGAGCAGTTCTTC. Amino acid sequence: CASGLAGNEQFF.

The chain is built from TRBV4-2 and TRBJ2-6; D is possibly TRBD1 (5 bases). V was cut by 10 bases and J by 0 bases, with 16 bases left in between. There are 16 residues in the CDR3. CDR1 and CDR2 from the germline V gene are LGHNA and YNFKEQ. The chain's CDR3 is CATDTGEDSGANVLTF. In DNA, the CDR3 is TGTGCCACCGACACAGGTGAGGACTCTGGGGCCAACGTCCTGACTTTC.